What follows is one T cell receptor beta chain and its context. The assay was immunoSEQ multiplex PCR, and TCRdb's table has in-frame clones only and misses some. The top ten clones hold around 8.1% of a sample with roughly 250,000 clones, about 86% of them seen once. The V gene's germline CDR1 is MGHDK and CDR2 SYGVNS. With 4 bases clipped from V and 9 bases from J, the junction kept 8 bases outside the gene matches. The CDR3 extends over 15 amino acids. The data are from a study of blood T cell repertoires in COVID-19. The specimen was peripheral blood. The J gene is TRBJ1-6, the V gene TRBV25-1, with 8 bases fitting TRBD1. This receptor was obtained from a middle-aged man with active or convalescent COVID-19. Here the CDR3 reads CASSAGQVGSSPLHF. The CDR3 bases are TGTGCCAGCAGTGCGGGACAGGTGGGAAGTTCACCCCTCCACTTT.